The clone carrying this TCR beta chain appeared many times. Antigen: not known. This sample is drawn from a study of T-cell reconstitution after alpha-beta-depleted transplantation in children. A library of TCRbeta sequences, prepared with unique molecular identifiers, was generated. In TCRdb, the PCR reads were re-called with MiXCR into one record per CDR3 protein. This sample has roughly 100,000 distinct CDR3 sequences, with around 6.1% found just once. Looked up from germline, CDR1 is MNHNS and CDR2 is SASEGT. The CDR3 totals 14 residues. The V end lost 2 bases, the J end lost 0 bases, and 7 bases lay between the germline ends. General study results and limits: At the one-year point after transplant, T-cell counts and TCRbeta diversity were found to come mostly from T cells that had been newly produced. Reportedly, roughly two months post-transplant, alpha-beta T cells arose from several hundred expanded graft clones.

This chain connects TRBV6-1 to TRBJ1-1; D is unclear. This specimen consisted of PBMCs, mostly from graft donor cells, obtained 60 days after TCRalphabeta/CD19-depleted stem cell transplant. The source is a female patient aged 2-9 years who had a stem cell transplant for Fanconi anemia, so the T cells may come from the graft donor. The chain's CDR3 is CASSEWTVNTEAFF. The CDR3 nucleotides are TGTGCCAGCAGTGAATGGACCGTGAACACTGAAGCTTTCTTT.